These 26 T cell receptor beta chains were all obtained from the same sample, sequenced in a study of cytomegalovirus exposure and HLA in healthy donors. It was with 60 Vbeta and 13 Jbeta primers that the PCR ran. Measured with immunoSEQ multiplex PCR; TCRdb has only the in-frame clones, and not every one. The sample gives 150,000 to 200,000 clones, over 80% of which show up once; around 1.4% is in the top ten. Sequencing was carried out using PBMCs. These receptor sequences come from a woman under 30 in good health and CMV-seronegative.

This rearrangement joins TRBV4-2 to TRBJ2-7; D call uncertain. The CDR3 length is 14 residues. From germline, CDR1 is LGHNA and CDR2 YNFKEQ. Trimming pared 2 bases from V and 1 base from J, leaving 9 bases between. The CDR3: CASSQLLESYEQYF. CDR3 in DNA: TGTGCCAGCAGCCAACTACTGGAGTCCTACGAGCAGTACTTC.

J is TRBJ2-5 and V is TRBV5-4, with a weak D call TRBD1 (5 bases). From germline, CDR1 is SGHNT and CDR2 YYREEE (reference sequence). This CDR3 contains 11 residues. Trimming removed 8 bases at V and 11 bases at J, with 16 bases between. The CDR3 loop is CASGPGFPQYF. As DNA, the CDR3 is TGTGCCAGTGGACCAGGGTTTCCTCAGTACTTC.

This chain uses TRBV28 with TRBJ2-3; a possible D gene is TRBD2 (6 bases). Germline V gene sequence: CDR1 MDHEN, CDR2 SYDVKM. The length of the CDR3 is 16 residues. Trimming left V 4 bases short and J 1 base short, with 15 bases between. The CDR3 loop is CASSSPPGGGTDTQYF. CDR3 DNA: TGTGCCAGCAGTTCTCCTCCCGGAGGGGGCACAGATACGCAGTATTTT.

The CDR3 coding sequence is TGCGCCAGCAGCCAATACAGGGGGTTCAAAGGTCCCCAGCATTTT. Its protein is CASSQYRGFKGPQHF. The rearrangement joins TRBV4-1 to TRBJ1-5; 8 bases are shared with TRBD1. CDR3 length equals 15 residues. Germline assignment: CDR1 MGHRA and CDR2 YSYEKL. With V trimmed by 2 bases and J by 10 bases, 10 bases remained unmatched.

In its sample, this clone was seen a few times. This chain joins TRBV18 and TRBJ2-7, with D tentatively TRBD1 (5 bases). The germline V gene has CDR1 KGHSH and CDR2 LQKENI. Trimming took off 1 base at V and 5 bases at J, with 9 bases between the two ends. This CDR3 has 13 amino acids. CDR3 in DNA: TGTGCCAGCTCACCACTTCAGGGCAACGAGCAGTACTTC. Residues: CASSPLQGNEQYF.

The chain carries TRBV4-1 and TRBJ2-4; D gene unclear. The CDR3 is 20 amino acids. Germline CDR1 MGHRA, CDR2 YSYEKL. V was shortened by 1 base and J by 2 bases, with 24 bases between the two germline ends. The CDR3 protein is CASSQGPLAPNKRSKNIQYF. For the CDR3, the DNA is TGCGCCAGCAGCCAAGGCCCCCTTGCCCCAAATAAGCGATCCAAAAACATTCAGTACTTC.

The rearrangement joins TRBV5-1 to TRBJ2-7; 9 bases map to TRBD1. CDR1 is SGHRS, CDR2 YFSETQ, per germline. CDR3 length equals 16 residues. The V segment lost 3 bases and the J segment 5 bases; nucleotides outside the gene matches: 12. The CDR3 nucleotides read TGCGCCAGCAGCTCGCCCACAGGGGGCGATATCGACGAGCAGTACTTC. Translated: CASSSPTGGDIDEQYF.

The rearrangement joins TRBV13 to TRBJ2-3; 8 nucleotides match TRBD2. The CDR3 contains 14 residues. The J segment lost 3 bases and the V segment lost 5 bases, leaving 4 bases of the junction unmatched. Germline-derived CDR1 and CDR2 are PRHDT and FYEKMQ (reference sequence). The CDR3 nucleotides read TGTGCCAGCAGCCGGGGGGGGGCTACAGATACGCAGTATTTT. Amino acids: CASSRGGATDTQYF.

This clone was counted between two and nine times. The chain employs TRBV29-1 and TRBJ2-1; 8 bases are a match to TRBD2. Losses at the gene ends were 6 bases for V and 4 bases for J; bases not matched to a gene: 8. The CDR3 is 14 residues long. Per germline, CDR1 SQVTM and CDR2 ANQGSEA. The DNA of the CDR3 is TGCAGCGTCCACAGCGGGGGCCCTTACAATGAGCAGTTCTTC. It specifies CSVHSGGPYNEQFF.

The J gene is TRBJ2-7, the V gene TRBV5-4; a possible D gene is TRBD1 (5 bases). CDR1 SGHNT and CDR2 YYREEE come from the germline V gene (reference sequence). The CDR3 totals 14 residues. Trimming shortened V by 3 bases and J by 4 bases, and 14 bases separated the two germline ends. The CDR3, as DNA: TGTGCCAGCAGCTCAGAACAGGTAGCATACGAGCAGTACTTC. This sequence encodes CASSSEQVAYEQYF.

The rearrangement joins TRBV7-9 to TRBJ2-3; TRBD2 is a possible D gene (5 bases). Trimming removed 1 base at V and 6 bases at J, with 14 bases between. CDR3 length equals 15 residues. The germline V gene encodes CDR1 SEHNR and CDR2 FQNEAQ (reference sequence). CDR3 in DNA: TGTGCCAGCAGCTTAGAATACGAGGGTTGGGATACGCAGTATTTT. Its protein product is CASSLEYEGWDTQYF.

The CDR3 region is CASSSDREGGGNYGYTF. The DNA of the CDR3 is TGTGCCAGCAGTTCGGACAGGGAAGGTGGGGGTAACTATGGCTACACCTTC. The chain uses TRBV28 and TRBJ1-2, with TRBD1 matching 8 bases. V lost 4 bases to trimming and J lost 1 base; unmatched junction nucleotides: 11. Germline V CDR1 and CDR2: MDHEN, SYDVKM. CDR3 length: 17 residues.

This chain links TRBV4-1 with TRBJ1-1; the D gene is possibly TRBD1 (5 bases). CDR3 length: 15 amino acids. CDR1 is MGHRA, CDR2 YSYEKL, per germline. Trimming took 0 bases from V and 5 from J, leaving 13 bases between them. CDR3 in amino acids: CASSQDFAGPTEAFF. For the CDR3, the DNA is TGCGCCAGCAGCCAAGATTTCGCAGGGCCAACTGAAGCTTTCTTT.

The chain is built from TRBV7-9 and TRBJ2-1; D may be TRBD1 (6 bases). Trimming shortened V by 4 bases and J by 7 bases, and 20 bases separated the two germline ends. The CDR3 extends over 16 amino acids. Germline lookup yields CDR1 SEHNR and CDR2 FQNEAQ (reference sequence). The CDR3 loop reads CASSSPVQGGKNEQFF. Written as DNA, the CDR3 is TGTGCCAGCAGCTCGCCCGTACAGGGTGGTAAGAATGAGCAGTTCTTC.

J is TRBJ1-2 and V is TRBV6-6; 10 nucleotides align to TRBD1. The CDR3 is 16 amino acids. Germline CDR1 and CDR2: MNHNY and SVGAGI (reference sequence). V shed 7 bases, J shed 7 bases, and the junction held 15 bases outside the gene matches. Here the CDR3 reads CASTLPPGQGTGGYTF. In DNA form, the CDR3 reads TGTGCCAGCACCTTGCCCCCGGGACAGGGGACTGGTGGCTACACCTTC.

This rearrangement joins TRBV29-1 to TRBJ1-2; possibly TRBD1 for D (6 bases). Between the trimmed V and J ends, which lost 7 bases and 2 bases, there was a span of 11 bases. Per germline, CDR1 SQVTM and CDR2 ANQGSEA. The CDR3 length is 12 residues. The CDR3 DNA sequence: TGCAGCGCCAGGACAGCGAACTATGGCTACACCTTC. Translated, it gives CSARTANYGYTF.

The chain couples TRBV19 to TRBJ2-1, with D maybe TRBD2 (7 bases). V lost 3 bases to trimming and J lost 7 bases, with 19 bases between them. Germline CDR1 and CDR2: LNHDA and SQIVND (reference sequence). There are 16 residues in the CDR3. CDR3 in DNA: TGTGCCAGTAGTATTTTTTCCGGCGGGGGCTCGAATGAGCAGTTCTTC. Translated: CASSIFSGGGSNEQFF.

V and J are TRBV7-9 and TRBJ2-2; a weak D match, TRBD2 (6 bases). The CDR3 length is 17 residues. From germline, CDR1 is SEHNR and CDR2 FQNEAQ (reference sequence). Trimming stripped 6 bases from V and 6 bases from J, with 23 bases between. The CDR3 loop reads CASSSLPGTFLAGELFF. In DNA, the CDR3 is TGTGCCAGCAGTTCCCTTCCCGGGACTTTCCTCGCCGGGGAGCTGTTTTTT.

The V gene is TRBV16, the J gene TRBJ1-1, with D unclear. The germline V gene encodes CDR1 KGHSY and CDR2 FQNENV. Trimming left V 0 bases short and J 5 bases short, with 4 bases between. This CDR3 spans 12 amino acids. The CDR3 nucleotides are TGTGCCAGCAGCCAATCGAGGACTGAAGCTTTCTTT. Translating it yields CASSQSRTEAFF.

V usage is TRBV28 and J usage is TRBJ1-1, with TRBD1 as a possible D gene (5 bases). The germline CDR1 and CDR2 sequences are MDHEN and SYDVKM. V was shortened by 7 bases and J by 1 base, with 13 bases between the two germline ends. CDR3 length equals 14 residues. CDR3 sequence: CASISATGNTEAFF. The CDR3 coding sequence is TGTGCCAGCATTTCGGCTACAGGGAACACTGAAGCTTTCTTT.

The chain is built from TRBV6-6 and TRBJ1-1; D is undetermined. This CDR3 is built from 12 residues. The V end was cut by 2 bases, the J end by 7 bases, with 8 bases between. Per germline, CDR1 MNHNY and CDR2 SVGAGI (reference sequence). This chain's CDR3 is CASSYAPIEAFF. DNA of the CDR3: TGTGCCAGCAGTTACGCTCCTATTGAAGCTTTCTTT.

CDR3 DNA sequence: TGTGCCTGGAGTGTACGGTGGGGGGGAGGCGACTATGGCTACACCTTC. Protein sequence: CAWSVRWGGGDYGYTF. The chain uses TRBV30 and TRBJ1-2, with D maybe TRBD1 (5 bases). Trimming removed 0 bases from V and 3 bases from J, with 17 bases in between. The CDR3 spans 16 residues. The germline V gene has CDR1 GTSNPN and CDR2 SVGIG (reference sequence).

Concerning this clone: At the DNA level, this CDR3 is encoded by other sequences in the same sample as well. The J gene is TRBJ2-7, the V gene TRBV4-2; the match to TRBD2 covers 8 bases. The CDR3 runs to 15 residues. J lost 3 bases, V lost 1 base, and 5 bases had no gene match. Looked up from germline, CDR1 is LGHNA and CDR2 is YNFKEQ. The CDR3 is CASSQGSGGSYEQYF. In DNA form, the CDR3 reads TGTGCCAGCAGCCAAGGGAGCGGGGGAAGCTACGAGCAGTACTTC.

The chain is built from TRBV6-5 and TRBJ1-2, with TRBD1 matching 7 bases. V shed 8 bases and J 5 bases; nucleotides not matched to a gene: 8. The CDR3 is made up of 13 amino acids. Germline assignment: CDR1 MNHEY and CDR2 SVGAGI. The DNA for the CDR3 is TGTGCCAGCGGTACAGGGGCGGGTTATGGCTACACCTTC. Encoded protein: CASGTGAGYGYTF.

The CDR3 is CASTMRGGPYEQYF. The CDR3 bases are TGCGCCAGCACCATGAGAGGGGGCCCCTACGAGCAGTACTTC. The gene calls are TRBV5-1 and TRBJ2-7, with 7 bases matching TRBD1. The V gene's germline CDR1 is SGHRS and CDR2 YFSETQ. The V gene end was trimmed by 6 bases and the J gene end by 2 bases; junction bases not matched to a gene: 8. This CDR3 spans 14 amino acids. Full variable domain (missing parts from reference TRBV5-1 and TRBJ2-7): KAGVTQTPRYLIKTRGQQVTLSCSPISGHRSVSWYQQTPGQGLQFLFEYFSETQRNKGNFPGRFSGRQFSNSRSEMNVSTLELGDSALYLCASTMRGGPYEQYFGPGTRLTVT.

This chain links TRBV19 with TRBJ1-5; no clear D gene. The CDR3 has 13 residues. The germline V and J ends were trimmed by 6 bases and 4 bases, with 10 bases remaining between them. Germline V gene data show CDR1 as LNHDA and CDR2 as SQIVND (reference sequence). CDR3 amino acids: CASRAGRNQPQHF. The CDR3 bases are TGTGCCAGTAGGGCGGGTAGAAATCAGCCCCAGCATTTT. The whole variable domain, remainder taken from reference TRBV19 and TRBJ1-5, is DGGITQSPKYLFRKEGQNVTLSCEQNLNHDAMYWYRQDPGQGLRLIYYSQIVNDFQKGDIAEGYSVSREKKESFPLTVTSAQKNPTAFYLCASRAGRNQPQHFGDGTRLSIL.